Below, 31 T cell receptor beta chains from the same sample are listed, as sequenced in a study of T cell repertoires in cytomegalovirus infection. Which antigens these TCRs recognize remains unknown. Each CDR3 protein gets one entry after TCRdb re-called the reads with MiXCR. The table lists approximately 600,000 distinct CDR3 sequences, just under 40% of them singletons, with 48% in the top ten. This sample comprised cultured PBMCs, obtained from culture after CMV antigen stimulation. The source of these receptors is a human donor in good health (CMV status not recorded). Some clones in this sample may be carry-over from other donors' samples.

This chain joins TRBV27 and TRBJ1-5; weak D call: TRBD1 (5 bases). Germline V CDR1 and CDR2: MNHEY, SMNVEV (reference sequence). V dropped 0 bases and J dropped 4 bases, with 13 bases sitting between them. CDR3 length equals 16 residues. The DNA of the CDR3 is TGTGCCAGCAGTTTATCAGCAGGGTCCCGGAATCAGCCCCAGCATTTT. Amino acid sequence: CASSLSAGSRNQPQHF.

V usage is TRBV6-2 or TRBV6-3 and J usage is TRBJ2-7, with D hard to call. V was shortened by 5 bases and J by 6 bases, with 11 bases between the two germline ends. Germline assignment: CDR1 MNHEY and CDR2 SVGEGT. The CDR3 runs to 12 residues. CDR3 DNA sequence: TGTGCCAGCAGTCCTAGGCTGGGCGAGCAGTACTTC. Protein sequence: CASSPRLGEQYF.

V usage is TRBV7-6 and J usage is TRBJ2-1; maybe TRBD1 (5 bases). Germline lookup yields CDR1 SGHVS and CDR2 FNYEAQ. The ends were cut back, 2 bases at V and 3 bases at J, with 17 bases in the middle. The CDR3 has 17 residues. The CDR3 spells CASSLQGGELGYNEQFF. CDR3 bases: TGTGCCAGCAGCTTACAGGGCGGAGAGTTGGGCTACAATGAGCAGTTCTTC.

Written as DNA, the CDR3 is TGTGCCAGCAGTTTGGACGGGAGGGATTCACCCCTCCACTTT. This codes for CASSLDGRDSPLHF. This rearrangement joins TRBV6-5 to TRBJ1-6; D call uncertain. V was pared by 4 bases and J by 8 bases, with 12 bases between. CDR3 length: 14 amino acids. Germline loops: CDR1 MNHEY, CDR2 SVGAGI.

The V call is TRBV7-2, the J call TRBJ2-7, with unresolved D. Looked up from germline, CDR1 is SGHTA and CDR2 is FQGNSA. Trimming removed 1 base at V and 5 bases at J, with 9 bases between. This CDR3 has 13 residues. Here the CDR3 reads CASSLGPLDEQYF. DNA for the CDR3: TGTGCCAGCAGCTTAGGGCCCCTTGACGAGCAGTACTTC.

This rearrangement joins TRBV20-1 to TRBJ2-4; D ambiguous. This CDR3 is 13 amino acids long. From germline, CDR1 is DFQATT and CDR2 SNEGSKA (reference sequence). The V end lost 7 bases, the J end lost 0 bases, and 10 bases lay between the germline ends. The CDR3 DNA reads as TGCAGTGGGTTCGTTCTAGCCAAAAACATTCAGTACTTC. It encodes CSGFVLAKNIQYF.

The chain joins TRBV6-6 to TRBJ2-7; D remains unclear. Trimming stripped 0 bases from V and 0 bases from J, with 9 bases between. CDR1 and CDR2 (germline): MNHNY, SVGAGI (reference sequence). This CDR3 is built from 15 residues. The CDR3 reads CASSYSSGYSYEQYF. The DNA for the CDR3 is TGTGCCAGCAGTTACTCGTCTGGGTACTCCTACGAGCAGTACTTC.

This chain joins TRBV27 and TRBJ1-1; the D gene is possibly TRBD1 (6 bases). Trimming cost V 1 base and J 4 bases, with 10 bases left between them. This CDR3 is built from 14 residues. Germline CDR1 and CDR2: MNHEY and SMNVEV (reference sequence). The CDR3 protein is CASSLFAGVTEAFF. CDR3 bases: TGTGCCAGCAGTTTATTCGCAGGGGTCACTGAAGCTTTCTTT.

This chain uses TRBV7-2 with TRBJ1-5, with D possibly being TRBD1 (6 bases). The CDR3 loop spans 14 amino acids. The germline gives CDR1 SGHTA, CDR2 FQGNSA. Deletions cut 4 bases from V and 1 base from J, with 8 bases between. CDR3 amino acids: CASSSDSSNQPQHF. DNA of the CDR3: TGTGCCAGCAGCTCGGACAGCAGCAATCAGCCCCAGCATTTT.

The J gene is TRBJ1-6, the V gene TRBV7-2, with 9 nucleotides matching TRBD1. Germline V gene sequence: CDR1 SGHTA, CDR2 FQGNSA. Trimming removed 5 bases from V and 9 bases from J; junction bases left unmatched: 8. This CDR3 has 15 amino acids. This CDR3 is CASSTRTGERSPLHF. For the CDR3, the DNA is TGTGCCAGCAGCACGCGGACAGGGGAACGTTCACCCCTCCACTTT.

This rearrangement joins TRBV19 to TRBJ1-5; TRBD1 matches 7 bases. Germline V gene sequence: CDR1 LNHDA, CDR2 SQIVND (reference sequence). J lost 3 bases, V lost 3 bases, and 8 bases had no gene match. CDR3 length equals 16 residues. DNA of the CDR3: TGTGCCAGTAGTATTGGGGCAGGGGGTATCAATCAGCCCCAGCATTTT. This sequence encodes CASSIGAGGINQPQHF.

The chain couples TRBV7-9 to TRBJ2-7, with 11 bases that match TRBD1. The V segment lost 3 bases and the J segment 3 bases; nucleotides outside the gene matches: 1. This CDR3 is 14 amino acids long. Germline values: CDR1 SEHNR, CDR2 FQNEAQ (reference sequence). The DNA of the CDR3 is TGTGCCAGCAGCTTCGGGACAGGGGGCTACGAGCAGTACTTC. It translates to CASSFGTGGYEQYF.

This chain connects TRBV12-3 or TRBV12-4 to TRBJ1-2; TRBD1 is a possible D gene (6 bases). CDR3 length: 13 residues. V lost 5 bases to trimming and J lost 7 bases, with 14 bases between them. CDR3 bases: TGTGCCAGCAGTCAGTGGGGGGCGGGTGGCTACACCTTC. It translates to CASSQWGAGGYTF.

This clonotype has only a few counts. The chain links TRBV27 to TRBJ2-3; 7 bases fit TRBD2. Germline CDR1 reads MNHEY; CDR2 reads SMNVEV (reference sequence). The V gene end was trimmed by 8 bases and the J gene end by 7 bases; junction bases not matched to a gene: 12. The CDR3 loop spans 14 amino acids. In nucleotides, the CDR3 is TGTGCCAGCGGTCCTAGCGGCCGCACGTATACGCAGTATTTT. Protein product: CASGPSGRTYTQYF.

CDR3 in DNA: TGTGCCAGCAGTCCCAGGACAGGGGGCAAGTACGAGCAGTACTTC. It yields the protein CASSPRTGGKYEQYF. J is TRBJ2-7 and V is TRBV28, with TRBD1 matching over 11 bases. Germline V gives CDR1 MDHEN, CDR2 SYDVKM. V was clipped by 5 bases and J by 4 bases; unmatched bases: 7. The CDR3 runs 15 residues.

This clonotype turned up a few times. The chain has TRBV28 and TRBJ1-5; 8 nucleotides match TRBD1. The CDR3 totals 13 residues. Unmatched junction bases numbered 5, after V lost 7 bases and J lost 6 bases. CDR1 and CDR2 (germline): MDHEN, SYDVKM. The DNA for the CDR3 is TGTGCCAGCAACTCACAGGGGGTTCAGCCCCAGCATTTT. This encodes CASNSQGVQPQHF.

This clonotype turned up a few times. The rearrangement uses TRBV5-4 and TRBJ1-3, with D possibly TRBD1 on 5 matching bases. The CDR3 is 14 amino acids. Germline V gene data show CDR1 as SGHNT and CDR2 as YYREEE (reference sequence). Trimming removed 4 bases from V and 4 bases from J, with 12 bases in between. CDR3 in DNA: TGTGCCAGCAGCCGACGGGGGGGAGGAAACACCATATATTTT. This sequence encodes CASSRRGGGNTIYF.

This clonotype has at least ten counts. The J gene is TRBJ2-7, the V gene TRBV7-2; D is uncertain. Germline values: CDR1 SGHTA, CDR2 FQGNSA. V lost 6 bases and J lost 2, with 20 bases in between. The CDR3 covers 16 residues. Written as DNA, the CDR3 is TGTGCCAGCAGGCGGACCGCGGTGGCCGATGCCTACGAGCAGTACTTC. This translates into CASRRTAVADAYEQYF.

This clonotype was seen more than once but under ten times. The chain joins TRBV10-3 to TRBJ1-1; D call uncertain. CDR1 ENHRY and CDR2 SYGVKD come from the germline V gene. The CDR3 totals 18 residues. Trimming removed 5 bases at V and 3 bases at J, with 25 bases between. The CDR3 DNA is TGTGCCATCAGTCCCACAACAATGATGACCCGCCCGGACACTGAAGCTTTCTTT. Translating it yields CAISPTTMMTRPDTEAFF.

This chain connects TRBV27 to TRBJ1-2, with unresolved D. V shed 5 bases and J shed 4 bases, with 14 bases lying between them. The CDR3 length is 14 residues. CDR1 MNHEY and CDR2 SMNVEV come from the germline V gene (reference sequence). The CDR3 DNA is TGTGCCAGCAGTCCGGGTGGTTTTGGCTATGGCTACACCTTC. Its translation is CASSPGGFGYGYTF.

V gene TRBV20-1 combines with J gene TRBJ2-5, with D tentatively TRBD2 (6 bases). Germline CDR1 and CDR2: DFQATT and SNEGSKA (reference sequence). The V end was cut by 4 bases, the J end by 5 bases, with 14 bases between. The CDR3 contains 13 residues. CDR3 nucleotides: TGCAGTGCTAATGGTGCGGGACGGGAGACCCAGTACTTC. It yields the protein CSANGAGRETQYF.

The chain joins TRBV20-1 to TRBJ2-1; perhaps TRBD1 as D (6 bases). Germline CDR1 is DFQATT and CDR2 is SNEGSKA (reference sequence). V lost 6 bases and J lost 6, with 18 bases in between. The CDR3 has 14 residues. The DNA for the CDR3 is TGCAGTGCCGAGGGCCAGGGGTGGGTCAATGAGCAGTTCTTC. It specifies CSAEGQGWVNEQFF.

The chain combines TRBV7-2 with TRBJ1-2, with D perhaps TRBD1 (5 bases). V dropped 4 bases and J dropped 10 bases, with 28 bases sitting between them. Germline CDR1 reads SGHTA; CDR2 reads FQGNSA. CDR3 size: 17 residues. This CDR3 is CASSSRLGPTPRVDYTF. CDR3 DNA: TGTGCCAGCAGCTCCCGGTTGGGGCCGACCCCCAGAGTCGACTACACCTTC.

The chain combines TRBV10-3 with TRBJ1-5, with D unclear. Per germline, CDR1 ENHRY and CDR2 SYGVKD. Trimming stripped 3 bases from V and 3 bases from J, with 6 bases between. The CDR3 loop spans 13 amino acids. CDR3 nucleotides: TGTGCCATCAGTGAACAAGACAATCAGCCCCAGCATTTT. Protein product: CAISEQDNQPQHF.

A few counts support this clonotype. The rearrangement uses TRBV7-2 and TRBJ2-7, with D maybe TRBD2 (5 bases). The CDR3 is 15 amino acids. V was trimmed by 5 bases and J by 4 bases, leaving 18 bases between them. The V gene's germline CDR1 is SGHTA and CDR2 FQGNSA. For the CDR3, the DNA is TGTGCCAGCAGCCTCGGGATTCCTGGGCCATACGAGCAGTACTTC. This encodes CASSLGIPGPYEQYF.

Many counts were recorded for this clonotype. The J gene is TRBJ1-5, the V gene TRBV7-2; D remains ambiguous. V was cut by 0 bases and J by 6 bases, with 6 bases left in between. The V gene's germline CDR1 is SGHTA and CDR2 FQGNSA. The CDR3 covers 13 residues. The CDR3 DNA reads TGTGCCAGCAGCTTAGCCCTAGGTCAGCCCCAGCATTTT. Translating gives CASSLALGQPQHF.

The chain employs TRBV27 and TRBJ2-7; D is perhaps TRBD1 (5 bases). The V gene lost 5 bases and the J gene lost 4 bases, with 24 bases spanning the gap. Germline CDR1 reads MNHEY; CDR2 reads SMNVEV (reference sequence). The CDR3 has 17 residues. CDR3 amino acids: CASSQRAAWGREYEQYF. The CDR3 DNA reads TGTGCCAGCAGTCAACGGGCCGCTTGGGGCAGGGAATACGAGCAGTACTTC.

The CDR3 sequence: CASSHTPGLDEQYF. Here the CDR3 DNA reads TGTGCCAGCAGTCACACTCCGGGACTAGATGAGCAGTACTTC. V and J are TRBV12-3 or TRBV12-4 and TRBJ2-7; 8 nucleotides agree with TRBD2. CDR3 size: 14 residues. V was clipped by 5 bases and J by 7 bases; unmatched bases: 10.

This clonotype came up a few times. The gene calls are TRBV28 and TRBJ2-7; TRBD1 aligns across 7 bases. CDR1 is MDHEN and CDR2 is SYDVKM in the germline V gene. The CDR3 covers 15 residues. V lost 7 bases, J lost 7 bases, and 16 bases stayed unmatched. The DNA of the CDR3 is TGTGCCAGCACCTCGCTCCCAGGGGGTTTCACGGAGCAGTACTTC. Its translation is CASTSLPGGFTEQYF.

The rearrangement joins TRBV10-3 to TRBJ2-3, with 7 nucleotides matching TRBD2. The CDR3 is 15 residues long. From germline, CDR1 is ENHRY and CDR2 SYGVKD. Unmatched junction bases numbered 8, after V lost 6 bases and J lost 2 bases. In DNA form, the CDR3 reads TGTGCCATCAGCCGAACCCGGGACTACACAGATACGCAGTATTTT. Residues: CAISRTRDYTDTQYF.

This clonotype has only a few counts. The chain uses TRBV7-2 and TRBJ2-3, with no clear D. CDR3 length equals 13 residues. V was cut by 1 base and J by 6 bases, with 8 bases left in between. Germline V gene sequence: CDR1 SGHTA, CDR2 FQGNSA. The CDR3 nucleotides read TGTGCCAGCAGCTTAGGCACACTGGATACGCAGTATTTT. It yields the protein CASSLGTLDTQYF.